This TCR beta chain was obtained from a study of blood T cell repertoires in COVID-19. For the study at large: COVID-19 samples from acute and convalescent phases originated in the United States, Italy and Spain. The analysed material was cDNA or gDNA that came from T cells, B-cell-depleted T cells, or PBMCs.

The CDR3 consists of 15 residues. V was cut by 3 bases and J by 2 bases, with 11 bases left in between. The germline CDR1 and CDR2 sequences are GTSNPN and SVGIG (reference sequence). Under the authors' procedure: Nucleated cell number was recorded as an estimate derived from reference gene primer amplification. Assay: immunoSEQ multiplex PCR; the TCRdb copy retains only in-frame clones and omits some. For V, J and clone size, that table is used; D and trimming come from the DNA. In the table there are 60,000 to 75,000 clones, around 90% of which are singletons. Sequenced sample: peripheral blood. The sequence was obtained from a woman between 50 and 59 years old with COVID-19, enrolled during active disease. V and J are TRBV30 and TRBJ2-6; TRBD2 might be the D (5 bases). CDR3 nucleotide sequence: TGTGCCTGGAGGGGAGACGGCGCTGGGGCCAACGTCCTGACTTTC. Amino acids: CAWRGDGAGANVLTF.